Sequencing of this TCR beta chain was carried out in a study of identical twins. Between the trimmed V and J ends, which lost 4 bases and 7 bases, there was a span of 14 bases. Germline assignment: CDR1 SGHDN and CDR2 FVKESK. The CDR3 length is 14 residues. Template switching, a step in the protocol, added a universal primer site, and cDNA carried unique molecular identifiers. Using its own MiXCR run on the 5' RACE reads, TCRdb lists one record per CDR3 protein. Here the sample spans roughly 260,000 distinct CDR3 sequences, around an eighth being singletons. Study findings and constraints: Beta out-of-frame sequences showed weaker excess sharing between twins. Models came in too low on out-of-frame TCR alpha sharing in monozygotic twins.

Comments on this clonotype: No antigen is known for it.

This receptor was obtained from a woman aged 18 to 35 in good health. The chain links TRBV14 to TRBJ2-1; D not resolved. What was sequenced was memory (CD45RO+) T cells sorted from blood. The CDR3 is CASSLLSRKNEQFF. DNA for the CDR3: TGTGCCAGCAGCCTCCTATCTAGGAAGAATGAGCAGTTCTTC.